These 19 T cell receptor beta chains share one sample of origin, sequenced in a study of technical replicates of blood from a few donors. Sequenced by immunoSEQ multiplex PCR; TCRdb stores in-frame clones only, minus some. The sample has around 93,000 clones; over 85% are singletons. Sequencing was carried out using T cells isolated from PBMCs. These receptors came from a human donor in good health.

This sequence joins TRBV6-5 and TRBJ2-7; maybe TRBD2 (5 bases). The CDR3 contains 14 residues. Germline-derived CDR1 and CDR2 are MNHEY and SVGAGI. V lost 4 bases, J lost 9 bases, and 19 bases lay in between. The CDR3 sequence is CASSSPIAGEGQYF. DNA for the CDR3: TGTGCCAGCAGTTCCCCGATTGCCGGGGAAGGGCAGTACTTC.

The V gene is TRBV4-1, the J gene TRBJ2-7; D is unresolved. The V end was cut by 4 bases, the J end by 4 bases, with 17 bases between. The germline V gene encodes CDR1 MGHRA and CDR2 YSYEKL. The CDR3 consists of 15 residues. CDR3: CASSPNSNTPYEQYF. The CDR3 nucleotides are TGCGCCAGCAGCCCCAATTCAAATACACCTTACGAGCAGTACTTC.

The chain has TRBV7-2 and TRBJ2-7, with 9 bases identical to TRBD2. The CDR3 contains 15 residues. Germline V gene lookup returns CDR1 SGHTA and CDR2 FQGNSA. Trimming removed 7 bases from V and 7 bases from J; junction bases left unmatched: 14. The CDR3 nucleotides read TGTGCCAGCACCGATTATGCGGGAGGGCCACGAGAGCAGTACTTC. Its translation: CASTDYAGGPREQYF.

The genes are TRBV9 and TRBJ1-1, with 8 bases fitting TRBD1. CDR3 length: 15 residues. V was clipped by 4 bases and J by 1 base; unmatched bases: 6. The germline V gene encodes CDR1 SGDLS and CDR2 YYNGEE. This chain's CDR3 is CASSPDREGNTEAFF. CDR3 DNA: TGTGCCAGCAGCCCGGACAGGGAGGGGAACACTGAAGCTTTCTTT.

The chain has TRBV5-1 and TRBJ1-4; 7 bases are a match to TRBD1. Germline values: CDR1 SGHRS, CDR2 YFSETQ. J lost 5 bases, V lost 4 bases, and 5 bases had no gene match. The CDR3 spans 14 residues. CDR3 in DNA: TGCGCCAGCAGCCCCGCAGGGGGGAATGAAAAACTGTTTTTT. This codes for CASSPAGGNEKLFF.

The chain uses TRBV6-5 and TRBJ1-3, with 8 bases identical to TRBD1. The CDR3 runs 14 residues. CDR1 and CDR2 (germline): MNHEY, SVGAGI. The V segment lost 5 bases and the J segment 4 bases; nucleotides outside the gene matches: 4. Written as DNA, the CDR3 is TGTGCCAGCAGTATCACAGGGGGGGGAAACACCATATATTTT. It specifies CASSITGGGNTIYF.

V is TRBV6-1 and J is TRBJ2-5; D gene uncertain. Trimming shortened V by 7 bases and J by 0 bases, and 15 bases separated the two germline ends. The CDR3 totals 15 residues. The germline V gene has CDR1 MNHNS and CDR2 SASEGT. The CDR3 protein is CASNPKVEYQETQYF. The CDR3 nucleotides read TGTGCCAGCAATCCAAAGGTGGAGTACCAAGAGACCCAGTACTTC.

The chain uses TRBV28 and TRBJ1-4; 7 bases line up with TRBD1. The germline V gene encodes CDR1 MDHEN and CDR2 SYDVKM. The CDR3 extends over 15 amino acids. V trimming: 3 bases; J trimming: 6 bases; junction bases outside the gene matches: 7. The CDR3 DNA sequence: TGTGCCAGCAGTTTCTCCCAGGGGGGTTATGAAAAACTGTTTTTT. Its protein is CASSFSQGGYEKLFF.

This clone was picked up one time. This chain joins TRBV27 and TRBJ2-7; D perhaps matches TRBD2 (5 bases). Germline-derived CDR1 and CDR2 are MNHEY and SMNVEV (reference sequence). CDR3 length: 14 residues. With 3 bases removed from V and 5 bases from J, the gap between germline ends came to 14 bases. Here the CDR3 DNA reads TGTGCCAGCAGTTTTTCGGGGAAAACTCACGAGCAGTACTTC. The encoded protein is CASSFSGKTHEQYF.

V and J are TRBV18 and TRBJ1-1; perhaps TRBD1 as D (5 bases). CDR1 KGHSH and CDR2 LQKENI come from the germline V gene. The CDR3 length is 21 residues. With 2 bases removed from V and 3 bases from J, the gap between germline ends came to 31 bases. The CDR3 sequence: CASSPISGGEGISVGDTEAFF. The CDR3 nucleotides read TGTGCCAGCTCACCAATTTCTGGAGGGGAAGGGATCTCAGTCGGGGACACTGAAGCTTTCTTT.

This rearrangement joins TRBV18 to TRBJ2-2; possible D gene TRBD2, 5 bases. CDR3 length: 15 amino acids. Germline V gene lookup returns CDR1 KGHSH and CDR2 LQKENI. V was pared by 3 bases and J by 4 bases, with 12 bases between. The CDR3 loop reads CASSPKREGTGELFF. CDR3 coding DNA: TGTGCCAGCTCACCTAAGAGGGAAGGCACCGGGGAGCTGTTTTTT.

This chain links TRBV6-6 with TRBJ2-3; D is uncertain. This CDR3 spans 15 amino acids. Germline assignment: CDR1 MNHNY and CDR2 SVGAGI (reference sequence). V lost 4 bases and J lost 3, with 14 bases in between. The CDR3 sequence is CASSWVAEVTDTQYF. The CDR3 DNA follows: TGTGCCAGCAGTTGGGTGGCGGAAGTTACAGATACGCAGTATTTT.

This sequence joins TRBV6-1 and TRBJ2-7; D gene unclear. V lost 6 bases to trimming and J lost 3 bases, with 18 bases between them. The CDR3 covers 15 residues. In germline, CDR1 is MNHNS, CDR2 SASEGT. In DNA form, the CDR3 reads TGTGCCAGCAGGGCTATTAGCAGTTACCTCTACGAGCAGTACTTC. It is translated as CASRAISSYLYEQYF.

Here the CDR3 DNA reads TGTGCTAGTGGTTTATCTCAGGGGGCAGGGGATGAGCAGTTCTTC. It specifies CASGLSQGAGDEQFF. The genes are TRBV12-5 and TRBJ2-1, with TRBD1 matching 8 bases. V lost 3 bases to trimming and J lost 8 bases; unmatched junction nucleotides: 9. From germline, CDR1 is LGHNT and CDR2 FRNRAP. The CDR3 spans 15 residues.

The V gene is TRBV5-1, the J gene TRBJ2-6, with TRBD1 matching 7 bases. CDR1 is SGHRS and CDR2 is YFSETQ in the germline V gene. The CDR3 covers 18 residues. V gave up 4 bases and J gave up 2 bases; unmatched junction bases: 12. The CDR3 protein is CASSMWDSTQTGANVLTF. The CDR3, as DNA: TGCGCCAGCAGCATGTGGGACAGCACCCAAACTGGGGCCAACGTCCTGACTTTC.

The chain uses TRBV6-4 and TRBJ1-4; 7 nucleotides match TRBD1. The CDR3 extends over 13 amino acids. From germline, CDR1 is MRHNA and CDR2 SNTAGT. After removal of 6 bases from V and 8 bases from J, the junction contained 6 bases not matched to a gene. CDR3 sequence: CASRRGPGEKLFF. For the CDR3, the DNA is TGTGCCAGCAGGAGGGGGCCGGGAGAAAAACTGTTTTTT.

The rearrangement joins TRBV4-3 to TRBJ2-7; possibly TRBD2 for D (5 bases). Germline values: CDR1 LGHNA, CDR2 YSLEER. The CDR3 spans 16 residues. V dropped 4 bases and J dropped 6 bases, with 22 bases sitting between them. The CDR3 DNA is TGCGCCAGCAGCCTGTTGGGCAGTCTATCTCGGGGCGAGCAGTACTTC. Translating gives CASSLLGSLSRGEQYF.

The chain employs TRBV30 and TRBJ1-2, with D tentatively TRBD1 (5 bases). Trimming pared 3 bases from V and 5 bases from J, leaving 10 bases between. Germline lookup yields CDR1 GTSNPN and CDR2 SVGIG (reference sequence). This CDR3 spans 12 amino acids. CDR3 nucleotides: TGTGCCTGGAGGGGGGACTTTTATGGCTACACCTTC. Its protein is CAWRGDFYGYTF.

The genes are TRBV29-1 and TRBJ2-7, with D perhaps TRBD1 (5 bases). The CDR3 loop spans 15 amino acids. V was shortened by 3 bases and J by 4 bases, with 19 bases between the two germline ends. Germline V gene data show CDR1 as SQVTM and CDR2 as ANQGSEA. The CDR3 loop reads CSVDVPRVLGYEQYF. The CDR3 DNA follows: TGCAGCGTTGACGTCCCCAGGGTCCTCGGATACGAGCAGTACTTC.